This T cell receptor (beta chain) comes out of a study of T cell responses to AZD1222 COVID-19 vaccine. Of note for this clone: Its antigen is currently unknown.

The repertoire was sequenced with immunoSEQ multiplex PCR; TCRdb's copy has only in-frame clones and lacks some. Of 65,000 to 70,000 clones listed, roughly 82% are singletons. Germline CDR1 is MNHEY and CDR2 is SVGAGI. The CDR3 contains 15 residues. Between the trimmed V and J ends, which lost 1 base and 0 bases, there was a span of 9 bases. Study-level points and caveats: Donors were chiefly white British, with a greater number of females, and clonal diversity was perhaps underestimated. Spike-specific TCR breadth and depth grew following two AZD1222 doses. No day 14 peak samples; only post-peak repertoires were characterized. Unmutated variant regions reportedly attract nearly half of all spike-specific TCRs.

The chain has TRBV6-5 and TRBJ2-5, with D tentatively TRBD1 or TRBD2 (5 bases each). Sequencing was performed on peripheral blood, taken on day 0 of AZD1222 vaccination. The sequence was obtained from an adult in good health. Here the CDR3 reads CASSYFEGNQETQYF. DNA of the CDR3: TGTGCCAGCAGTTACTTCGAGGGGAACCAAGAGACCCAGTACTTC.